The present TCR beta chain was sequenced within a study of neurological immune-mediated disorders. Study results and limitations: Neither clinical nor MRI features were found to be associated with the multiple sclerosis repertoire cluster.

TCRdb reanalysed the 5' RACE reads using MiXCR and keeps one entry per CDR3 protein. The table includes tens of thousands of distinct CDR3 sequences, about 1.6% detected once. In its sample, this clonotype was seen many times. Its antigen is still unknown. Germline CDR1 is DFQATT and CDR2 is SNEGSKA (reference sequence). The CDR3 is 13 amino acids. V shed 8 bases, J shed 3 bases, and the junction held 9 bases outside the gene matches. The chain employs TRBV20-1 and TRBJ2-7; 8 bases are shared with TRBD2. The sequence was collected from a woman aged 25 to 39 with multiple sclerosis. Sequencing input: PBMCs. CDR3 nucleotides: TGCAGTCCTGAGGTAGCGGGGCGCTACGAGCAGTACTTC. Protein sequence: CSPEVAGRYEQYF.